A single sample gave rise to the 25 T cell receptor beta chains below, sequenced in a study of technical replicates of blood from a handful of donors (dated by TCRdb to about 2017). Libraries were prepared through the immunoSEQ multiplex PCR assay. This is the immuneACCESS table as TCRdb keeps it, with only in-frame sequences that have V and J called. A part of the clones is gone; compared with another copy, unresolved V genes explain less than half, and the rest is unexplained. The sample table records under 85,000 clones; more than 75% of these occur just once. Of the sample, about 5% falls within the top ten clones. Sequencing used PBMCs. All receptors derive from a human donor in good health. Some clones in this sample may be carry-over from other donors' samples.

This clone was counted ten times or more. The chain is built from TRBV6-1 and TRBJ2-1; the D gene is possibly TRBD2 (6 bases). The V end was cut by 1 base, the J end by 3 bases, with 10 bases between. The CDR3 has 15 amino acids. Germline CDR1 MNHNS, CDR2 SASEGT. CDR3 protein: CASSEEGGDYNEQFF. CDR3 nucleotides: TGTGCCAGCAGTGAAGAGGGCGGGGACTACAATGAGCAGTTCTTC.

The V call is TRBV7-9, the J call TRBJ2-7; D ambiguous. The CDR3 spans 14 residues. V was shortened by 5 bases and J by 0 bases, with 11 bases between the two germline ends. Germline CDR1 SEHNR, CDR2 FQNEAQ (reference sequence). CDR3 loop: CASSPPASSYEQYF. As DNA, the CDR3 is TGTGCCAGCAGCCCACCGGCTAGCTCCTACGAGCAGTACTTC.

The chain combines TRBV2 with TRBJ2-7; 9 nucleotides agree with TRBD2. This CDR3 contains 14 residues. V lost 6 bases and J lost 2; bases outside the gene matches: 5. Germline-derived CDR1 and CDR2 are SNHLY and FYNNEI. CDR3 in DNA: TGTGCCAGCAGCGAGACTAGCGGAACCTACGAGCAGTACTTC. Translation gives CASSETSGTYEQYF.

The chain carries TRBV9 and TRBJ1-6; D ambiguous. Between the trimmed V and J ends, which lost 1 base and 3 bases, there was a span of 11 bases. The CDR3 extends over 16 amino acids. CDR1 is SGDLS and CDR2 is YYNGEE in the germline V gene. The DNA of the CDR3 is TGTGCCAGCAGCGTAAGGTCAGACATCTATAATTCACCCCTCCACTTT. Translating gives CASSVRSDIYNSPLHF.

The gene calls are TRBV2 and TRBJ2-7, with 11 bases lining up with TRBD2. Trimming removed 5 bases from V and 0 bases from J; junction bases left unmatched: 0. The CDR3 runs to 14 residues. In germline, CDR1 is SNHLY, CDR2 FYNNEI. CDR3 DNA sequence: TGTGCCAGCAGTCTAGCGGGGGGCTCCTACGAGCAGTACTTC. This translates into CASSLAGGSYEQYF.

This chain uses TRBV19 with TRBJ1-5; 7 nucleotides agree with TRBD1. The CDR3 is 15 residues long. CDR1 and CDR2 from the germline V gene are LNHDA and SQIVND (reference sequence). Trimming took 5 bases from V and 5 from J; bases not matched to a gene: 9. DNA of the CDR3: TGTGCCAGTAGTTCGGGACAGAGAAGGGATCAGCCCCAGCATTTT. Translated: CASSSGQRRDQPQHF.

This clone was seen only once. The chain links TRBV9 to TRBJ1-5, with D tentatively TRBD1 (6 bases). The CDR3 has 14 amino acids. Germline V gene data show CDR1 as SGDLS and CDR2 as YYNGEE. V lost 4 bases and J lost 4, with 12 bases in between. Here the CDR3 DNA reads TGTGCCAGCAGCCCCGGGACACTGAATCAGCCCCAGCATTTT. Translation: CASSPGTLNQPQHF.

In DNA, the CDR3 is TGTGCCAGCAGCCTAGAGGAACTAGACAATGAGCAGTTCTTC. Its translation: CASSLEELDNEQFF. J is TRBJ2-1 and V is TRBV4-2; D may be TRBD2 (5 bases). The germline V gene encodes CDR1 LGHNA and CDR2 YNFKEQ. Trimming removed 4 bases at V and 5 bases at J, with 12 bases between. This CDR3 is built from 14 residues.

The gene calls are TRBV27 and TRBJ1-1; D is perhaps TRBD1 (5 bases). CDR1 and CDR2 from the germline V gene are MNHEY and SMNVEV (reference sequence). This CDR3 is 13 amino acids long. Trimming removed 5 bases from V and 6 bases from J, with 13 bases in between. The CDR3: CASSTSGGAEAFF. The CDR3 nucleotides are TGTGCCAGCAGTACCTCCGGAGGGGCTGAAGCTTTCTTT.

The chain joins TRBV7-2 to TRBJ2-1; 12 bases are shared with TRBD2. J lost 8 bases, V lost 2 bases, and 10 bases had no gene match. The CDR3 is 17 amino acids. Germline V lookup: CDR1 SGHTA, CDR2 FQGNSA. In nucleotides, the CDR3 is TGTGCCAGCAGCTTATTCGGGCTGACTAGCGGGAGTTATGAGCAGTTCTTC. It is translated as CASSLFGLTSGSYEQFF.

The J gene is TRBJ1-1, the V gene TRBV6-1; D is possibly TRBD1 (6 bases). The CDR3 length is 13 residues. Germline CDR1 reads MNHNS; CDR2 reads SASEGT. V was shortened by 2 bases and J by 7 bases, with 11 bases between the two germline ends. The CDR3 DNA reads TGTGCCAGCAGTGAACGTGGGGGCAGTGAAGCTTTCTTT. This gives the protein CASSERGGSEAFF.

The chain is built from TRBV25-1 and TRBJ1-4, with D maybe TRBD1 (6 bases). CDR1 is MGHDK, CDR2 SYGVNS, per germline. This CDR3 region has 16 residues. Trimming shortened V by 6 bases and J by 4 bases, and 18 bases separated the two germline ends. The CDR3 DNA is TGTGCCAGCAGGCGGAGTCGGGGGGGCCATAATGAAAAACTGTTTTTT. Its translation is CASRRSRGGHNEKLFF.

This clone has a single count. J is TRBJ2-2 and V is TRBV5-4; 9 bases are a match to TRBD2. The J segment lost 0 bases and the V segment lost 9 bases, leaving 9 bases of the junction unmatched. The CDR3 sequence is 16 residues long. Germline CDR1 SGHNT, CDR2 YYREEE (reference sequence). The CDR3 reads CATTGLAGPNTGELFF. The CDR3, as DNA: TGTGCCACCACGGGGCTAGCGGGGCCGAACACCGGGGAGCTGTTTTTT.

The chain combines TRBV11-2 with TRBJ1-2; 7 bases are shared with TRBD1. The V gene end was trimmed by 5 bases and the J gene end by 6 bases; junction bases not matched to a gene: 12. The germline V gene encodes CDR1 SGHAT and CDR2 FQNNGV. This CDR3 is built from 15 residues. The CDR3 nucleotides read TGTGCCAGCAGCCCTATCGGGACAGTCGGTGATGGCTACACCTTC. It encodes CASSPIGTVGDGYTF.

The chain combines TRBV19 with TRBJ1-4, with 8 bases aligning to TRBD1. Trimming removed 4 bases from V and 7 bases from J; junction bases left unmatched: 5. CDR1 LNHDA and CDR2 SQIVND come from the germline V gene (reference sequence). CDR3 length: 14 amino acids. CDR3 residues: CASSKVTGGEKLFF. CDR3 in DNA: TGTGCCAGTAGTAAGGTCACAGGGGGTGAAAAACTGTTTTTT.

The chain recombines TRBV18 with TRBJ1-2; 7 bases map to TRBD1. The length of the CDR3 is 13 residues. The junction had 3 bases not matched to a gene; V was cut back by 4 bases and J by 4 bases. The germline V gene encodes CDR1 KGHSH and CDR2 LQKENI. In nucleotides, the CDR3 is TGTGCCAGCTCACAACAGGGGTCCTATGGCTACACCTTC. It encodes CASSQQGSYGYTF.

This rearrangement joins TRBV29-1 to TRBJ2-1; TRBD2 aligns across 7 bases. Unmatched junction bases numbered 2, after V lost 6 bases and J lost 0 bases. The germline gives CDR1 SQVTM, CDR2 ANQGSEA. The CDR3 is 13 amino acids. The CDR3 DNA reads as TGCAGCGTCCGGGACTACTCCTACAATGAGCAGTTCTTC. It translates to CSVRDYSYNEQFF.

The rearrangement links TRBV28 to TRBJ2-1; maybe TRBD1 (6 bases). The CDR3 covers 16 residues. V shed 5 bases and J shed 3 bases, with 17 bases lying between them. CDR1 and CDR2 from the germline V gene are MDHEN and SYDVKM. The CDR3 spells CASSHVTGGFYNEQFF. DNA for the CDR3: TGTGCCAGCAGTCACGTGACAGGCGGGTTCTACAATGAGCAGTTCTTC.

This chain connects TRBV5-1 to TRBJ2-7; TRBD1 matches 7 bases. Germline V gene data show CDR1 as SGHRS and CDR2 as YFSETQ. The CDR3 runs 16 residues. J gave up 2 bases and V 2 bases, and 10 bases lay outside the gene matches. This chain's CDR3 is CASSFSSDRATYEQYF. In nucleotides, the CDR3 is TGCGCCAGCAGCTTTTCTTCCGACAGGGCTACCTACGAGCAGTACTTC.

This sequence joins TRBV4-3 and TRBJ1-1; 9 nucleotides line up with TRBD1. This CDR3 spans 13 amino acids. The J segment lost 8 bases and the V segment lost 4 bases, leaving 5 bases of the junction unmatched. Germline CDR1 and CDR2: LGHNA and YSLEER. The CDR3 is CASSRKTGGEAFF. The CDR3 nucleotides read TGCGCCAGCAGCCGGAAAACAGGGGGCGAAGCTTTCTTT.

This clone has just one count. The chain uses TRBV4-1 and TRBJ2-7; 9 positions match TRBD1. Germline V gene lookup returns CDR1 MGHRA and CDR2 YSYEKL. Germline trimming cut 0 bases from V and 4 bases from J; bases unmatched to any gene: 7. The CDR3 is 16 amino acids. CDR3 sequence (DNA): TGCGCCAGCAGCCAAGAGATCCGGGACAGGGCTTACGAGCAGTACTTC. It codes for CASSQEIRDRAYEQYF.

This rearrangement joins TRBV5-4 to TRBJ2-5, with 11 bases fitting TRBD2. The germline CDR1 and CDR2 sequences are SGHNT and YYREEE (reference sequence). This CDR3 is built from 18 residues. The V segment lost 4 bases and the J segment 5 bases; nucleotides outside the gene matches: 16. The chain's CDR3 is CASSPGSLAGGLGETQYF. In nucleotides, the CDR3 is TGTGCCAGCAGCCCAGGATCCCTAGCGGGGGGACTTGGGGAGACCCAGTACTTC. The variable domain in full, completed from reference TRBV5-4 and TRBJ2-5, reads ETGVTQSPTHLIKTRGQQVTLRCSSQSGHNTVSWYQQALGQGPQFIFQYYREEENGRGNFPPRFSGLQFPNYSSELNVNALELDDSALYLCASSPGSLAGGLGETQYFGPGTRLLVL.

This clone has just one count. The rearrangement uses TRBV5-4 and TRBJ2-3; TRBD1 agrees at 11 bases. The CDR3 extends over 14 amino acids. The V segment lost 6 bases and the J segment 8 bases; nucleotides outside the gene matches: 8. The germline CDR1 and CDR2 sequences are SGHNT and YYREEE (reference sequence). CDR3 region: CASTWTGGPGTQYF. The DNA for the CDR3 is TGTGCCAGCACCTGGACAGGGGGCCCGGGTACGCAGTATTTT.

DNA for the CDR3: TGTGCCAGCAGCCTAGTAGGTCCGGGAGGGGTCAATGAGCAGTTCTTC. Protein product: CASSLVGPGGVNEQFF. The chain combines TRBV2 with TRBJ2-1; 8 bases are shared with TRBD2. Germline trimming cut 6 bases from V and 6 bases from J; bases unmatched to any gene: 13. CDR1 is SNHLY and CDR2 is FYNNEI in the germline V gene. The CDR3 contains 16 residues. Combining the CDR3 with reference TRBV2 and TRBJ2-1 gives the whole variable domain EPEVTQTPSHQVTQMGQEVILRCVPISNHLYFYWYRQILGQKVEFLVSFYNNEISEKSEIFDDQFSVERPDGSNFTLKIRSTKLEDSAMYFCASSLVGPGGVNEQFFGPGTRLTVL.

This clone showed up just a few times. The identical CDR3 is also encoded by other nucleotide sequences in the sample. This chain joins TRBV4-2 and TRBJ2-7; a weak D match, TRBD1 (5 bases). The V end lost 4 bases, the J end lost 5 bases, and 12 bases lay between the germline ends. The CDR3 is 13 amino acids. Germline CDR1 reads LGHNA; CDR2 reads YNFKEQ. The CDR3: CASSRGEGNEQYF. CDR3 DNA: TGTGCCAGCAGCCGGGGCGAAGGGAACGAGCAGTACTTC.